This TCR beta chain derives from a study of metastatic and nonmetastatic thyroid tumors. Study as a whole: Repertoires of blood and of tissue (tumor or nodule) from malignant and benign thyroid patients were compared.

TCRdb re-clonotyped the PCR reads through MiXCR. Of 27,000 or so clones detected, under 30% appear once; the ten largest clones hold less than 7.5%. Patients underwent thyroid surgery, and none had received any treatment before it. This clone has more than one count but fewer than ten. An end of the junction differs from the germline gene, which may be a read error. The clonotype comes from a female donor with papillary thyroid cancer or a benign thyroid nodule (not recorded which). Some clones in this sample may be carry-over from other donors' samples. The source material was blood.

The DNA of the CDR3 is TGTTCCAGCAGTTACATGGGCAATCAGCCCCAGCATTTT. It yields the protein CSSSYMGNQPQHF. The genes are TRBV6-2 or TRBV6-3 and TRBJ1-5; D is undetermined. This CDR3 comprises 13 residues. Germline loops: CDR1 MNHEY, CDR2 SVGEGT.